This entry is about one TCR beta chain. This clone's antigen is unknown. Base qualities are missing; no much larger clone stands one base away. The library relied on the immunoSEQ multiplex PCR assay. For most patients, genomic DNA was isolated with the Qiagen DNeasy Blood and Tissue Kit and shipped frozen to Adaptive Biotechnologies for TCR sequencing. For most patients, high-throughput TCR-beta CDR3 sequencing of genomic DNA was performed by Adaptive Biotechnologies. As for the original processing: TCR sequencing data were retrieved from Adaptive's ImmunoSEQ software for about 17 patients, whereas three other patients were processed with MiXCR and VDJtools. CD4 versus CD8 sorting errors were corrected by removing sequences found in both subsets at a frequency ratio below 5:1. CDR3 nucleotide sequences shared by donor and recipient were removed because the origin of these sequences could not be assigned. To count as alloreactive, a clone needed at least 2-fold expansion over unstimulated cells and a minimum CFSE-low frequency of 0.002% (template counts) or 0.001% (read counts). Clones detected in sequenced pre-transplant spleen, lymph node, or MLR CFSE-low populations of the donor or recipient were defined as mappable. Cumulative frequency of alloreactive clones was calculated as a percentage of all sequences weighted by copy number. Not all clones reach the TCRdb copy of this immuneACCESS table, which keeps in-frame sequences only. Checked studies attribute under half of the gap to unresolved V genes and leave the rest unexplained. V and J calls and clone size are given by that table; D and trimming were obtained from the DNA. The sample table holds about 36,000 clones, of which approximately 94% were seen once. Jointly, the top ten make up 0.22% of the sample.

The trim is 4 bases for V and 5 bases for J, with a gap of 9 bases between the germline ends. Its CDR3 holds 13 amino acids, cysteine through phenylalanine. The sequence is cut down to CDR3 DNA, 39 bases in frame from base 1. Based on the germline V gene, the CDR1 and CDR2 sequences are SNHLY and FYNNEI. The data were taken from a study of graft-versus-host responses after intestinal transplantation (dated by TCRdb to about 2021). With regard to the full study: The transplants that recipients received were multivisceral, liver-intestinal, or isolated intestinal. All recipients received anti-thymocyte globulin induction followed by maintenance tacrolimus and steroids for 3 to 4 years. Bulk TCR-beta CDR3 sequencing was used to track graft-versus-host and host-versus-graft alloreactive T cell clones in the graft, circulation and bone marrow after intestinal transplantation. Alloreactive clones were identified by sequencing pre-transplant mixed lymphocyte reaction products and comparing them with unstimulated pre-transplant donor and recipient T cells. The cohort enrolled under 30 intestinal transplant recipients, one of whom was a retransplant, and a few patients without pretransplant specimens were excluded. A peak of at least 4% donor T cells among recipient peripheral blood mononuclear cells was the definition used for donor T cell macrochimerism. Samples from three later patients were sequenced in-house on an Illumina MiSeq with MiXCR processing rather than by the commercial service. Results the study describes overall, beyond this receptor: In the allografts of patients with donor T cell macrochimerism, GvH to HvG T cell clonal ratios were high. Early after transplant, peak levels of circulating GvH clones were found to be associated with declines in HvG clones. The relatively low number and heterogeneity of intestinal transplant patients limited the conclusions. GvH clones were found in recipient bone marrow, and some of the GvH clones appeared earlier in ileal mucosa or blood, which is consistent with an intestinal mucosal origin.

The sample's time point label, decoded: cells obtained before transplantation from donor or recipient. CD3+CD4+ and CD3+CD8+ populations were FACS-sorted from unstimulated pre-transplant donor and recipient cells taken from spleen or lymph nodes. The rearranged chain carries TRBV2 and TRBJ2-1, with the D gene not confidently named. This receptor was taken from a human donor who was the organ donor for an intestinal transplant. Source: unstimulated CD4+ T cells sorted from spleen or lymph node cells, taken before transplant. The base sequence is TGTGCCAGCAGTGTGCGGCGAGACAATGAGCAGTTCTTC. It codes for CASSVRRDNEQFF.